This T cell receptor (beta chain) is drawn from a study of CD8 T cells in Susac syndrome. An amount of RNA that ranged from roughly 0.45 to 1 ug was reverse transcribed with random hexamers. TCRdb re-analysed the immunoSEQ multiplex PCR reads in MiXCR, keeping a single row per CDR3 protein. The data show tens of thousands of distinct CDR3 sequences, over 90% seen once. The V gene's germline CDR1 is MNHNY and CDR2 SVGAGI (reference sequence). Trimming took off 2 bases at V and 5 bases at J, with 7 bases between the two ends. The CDR3 is 12 amino acids. Negative isolation yielded the CD8+ and CD4+ T cells, while FACS enriched the TEMRA cells.

The sample consisted of CD8+ T cells from PBMCs. J is TRBJ2-7 and V is TRBV6-6; D not resolved. The TCR sequence derives from a human donor with Susac syndrome. CDR3 sequence reads: CASSYVADEQYF. Here the CDR3 DNA reads TGTGCCAGCAGTTACGTCGCCGACGAGCAGTACTTC.